The 15 T cell receptor beta chains below were found in one sample sequenced in a study of shared clonotypes between healthy human individuals. Sequencing used immunoSEQ multiplex PCR; TCRdb keeps in-frame clones, though not all of them. The table lists more than 400,000 clones, approximately 95% of them singletons. Material for sequencing was naive CD4+ T cells sorted from blood. Subset denoted: CD45RA+ positively selected. The receptors derive from a woman aged 30 to 39 in good health.

The chain combines TRBV11-3 with TRBJ2-3; the D gene is possibly TRBD2 (5 bases). CDR3 size: 14 residues. Trimming shortened V by 0 bases and J by 4 bases, and 8 bases separated the two germline ends. Per the germline V gene, CDR1 is SGHNT and CDR2 is YENEEA. Here the CDR3 reads CASSLEGAADTQYF. CDR3 nucleotides: TGTGCCAGCAGCTTAGAAGGAGCGGCAGATACGCAGTATTTT.

This chain uses TRBV19 with TRBJ2-1, with 9 bases identical to TRBD2. Germline CDR1 is LNHDA and CDR2 is SQIVND (reference sequence). V shed 3 bases and J 7 bases; nucleotides not matched to a gene: 7. The length of the CDR3 is 15 residues. This CDR3 is CASSIIAGVGNEQFF. The CDR3 DNA reads TGTGCCAGTAGTATCATAGCGGGAGTCGGAAATGAGCAGTTCTTC.

The V and J genes are TRBV7-9 and TRBJ2-2; D unresolved. Germline V lookup: CDR1 SEHNR, CDR2 FQNEAQ (reference sequence). V was shortened by 6 bases and J by 5 bases, with 10 bases between the two germline ends. The CDR3 loop spans 13 amino acids. CDR3 amino acids: CASSSRTTGELFF. The CDR3 coding sequence is TGTGCCAGCAGTTCTAGGACGACCGGGGAGCTGTTTTTT.

The CDR3 region has the DNA TGTGCCAGCTCACCAGCCTCGGGGACCTCTGGAAACACCATATATTTT. Amino acids: CASSPASGTSGNTIYF. This chain joins TRBV18 and TRBJ1-3; possible D gene TRBD1, 5 bases. The CDR3 has 16 amino acids. Trimming stripped 2 bases from V and 0 bases from J, with 11 bases between. Germline lookup yields CDR1 KGHSH and CDR2 LQKENI. The complete variable domain, with remaining parts taken from reference TRBV18 and TRBJ1-3, reads NAGVMQNPRHLVRRRGQEARLRCSPMKGHSHVYWYRQLPEEGLKFMVYLQKENIIDESGMPKERFSAEFPKEGPSILRIQQVVRGDSAAYFCASSPASGTSGNTIYFGEGSWLTVV.

The chain recombines TRBV2 with TRBJ1-1; D not certain. This CDR3 has 11 residues. With 9 bases removed from V and 0 bases from J, the gap between germline ends came to 5 bases. The V gene's germline CDR1 is SNHLY and CDR2 FYNNEI. The CDR3 DNA is TGTGCCAGTCACGTGAACACTGAAGCTTTCTTT. Encoded protein: CASHVNTEAFF.

Only one count was recorded for this clone. J is TRBJ1-1 and V is TRBV7-9; 11 bases match TRBD1. Germline V gives CDR1 SEHNR, CDR2 FQNEAQ (reference sequence). The V segment lost 2 bases and the J segment 3 bases; nucleotides outside the gene matches: 2. The CDR3 loop spans 15 amino acids. CDR3 nucleotides: TGTGCCAGCAGCTTAACGGGACAGGGGGACACTGAAGCTTTCTTT. As protein: CASSLTGQGDTEAFF.

The J gene is TRBJ1-3, the V gene TRBV28; D is undetermined. From germline, CDR1 is MDHEN and CDR2 SYDVKM. The CDR3 has 16 amino acids. Trimming left V 4 bases short and J 0 bases short, with 13 bases between. CDR3 coding DNA: TGTGCCAGCAGTTCGATAACAACGAGCTCTGGAAACACCATATATTTT. The encoded protein is CASSSITTSSGNTIYF. The full variable domain, in which reference TRBV28 and TRBJ1-3 provide the parts outside the CDR3, is DVKVTQSSRYLVKRTGEKVFLECVQDMDHENMFWYRQDPGLGLRLIYFSYDVKMKEKGDIPEGYSVSREKKERFSLILESASTNQTSMYLCASSSITTSSGNTIYFGEGSWLTVV.

V and J are TRBV27 and TRBJ1-2, with D hard to call. Germline V CDR1 and CDR2: MNHEY, SMNVEV (reference sequence). V lost 1 base and J 8 bases, leaving 11 bases between the germline ends. This CDR3 has 13 amino acids. In DNA, the CDR3 is TGTGCCAGCAGTTTATGGGGAGTCGAGGGCTACACCTTC. Translated: CASSLWGVEGYTF.

The chain links TRBV27 to TRBJ2-1; D is unresolved. CDR1 is MNHEY and CDR2 is SMNVEV in the germline V gene (reference sequence). The CDR3 is 13 amino acids. Trimming pared 6 bases from V and 3 bases from J, leaving 9 bases between. As DNA, the CDR3 is TGTGCCAGCAGGTCCTTGGGCTACAATGAGCAGTTCTTC. Translation: CASRSLGYNEQFF.

V is TRBV7-2 and J is TRBJ1-5, with D unclear. Trimming took 1 base from V and 3 from J, leaving 7 bases between them. This CDR3 is built from 14 residues. Germline CDR1 SGHTA, CDR2 FQGNSA. CDR3 DNA: TGTGCCAGCAGCTTAGGACGGGTCAATCAGCCCCAGCATTTT. The encoded protein is CASSLGRVNQPQHF.

This clone has just one count. This chain joins TRBV28 and TRBJ1-1, with D possibly TRBD1 on 5 matching bases. Germline loops: CDR1 MDHEN, CDR2 SYDVKM. V was trimmed by 5 bases and J by 4 bases, leaving 11 bases between them. The CDR3 has 13 residues. The CDR3 region is CASSPGDFTEAFF. CDR3 coding DNA: TGTGCCAGCAGTCCGGGGGATTTCACTGAAGCTTTCTTT.

The gene calls are TRBV30 and TRBJ1-1; tentatively, D is TRBD1 (6 bases). CDR3 length: 16 amino acids. Germline-derived CDR1 and CDR2 are GTSNPN and SVGIG (reference sequence). Trimming shortened V by 0 bases and J by 4 bases, and 18 bases separated the two germline ends. The CDR3 nucleotides are TGTGCCTGGAGTGTACAGGGATATTACGGGAGCACTGAAGCTTTCTTT. It specifies CAWSVQGYYGSTEAFF.

The V and J genes are TRBV18 and TRBJ1-1; 8 bases map to TRBD1. From germline, CDR1 is KGHSH and CDR2 LQKENI. The ends lost 3 bases at V and 2 bases at J; junction bases unmatched: 5. This CDR3 comprises 15 residues. The CDR3 DNA sequence: TGTGCCAGCTCACCCATCGGACAGGGAAACACTGAAGCTTTCTTT. It encodes CASSPIGQGNTEAFF.

The V and J genes are TRBV15 and TRBJ2-5; maybe TRBD1 (7 bases). TRBJ2-7 explains the end of the DNA better; the J call may be wrong. The CDR3 runs 17 residues. Germline V gives CDR1 LNHNV, CDR2 YYDKDF (reference sequence). DNA for the CDR3: TGTGCCACCAGCAGAGATCTTGGCAGGGGGGTATACTACGAGCAGTACTTC. Amino acids: CATSRDLGRGVYYEQYF.

This sequence joins TRBV28 and TRBJ2-7, with D hard to call. Trimming left V 5 bases short and J 5 bases short, with 13 bases between. The CDR3 is 13 amino acids. Germline CDR1 MDHEN, CDR2 SYDVKM. The CDR3 protein is CASSGPLRNEQYF. The CDR3 region has the DNA TGTGCCAGCAGTGGACCTCTTCGCAACGAGCAGTACTTC.